Listed here is a single TCR beta chain. The data were taken from a study of blood T cell repertoires in COVID-19. Study-wide context: Whether acute or convalescent, the COVID-19 samples came from the United States, Italy and Spain. Sample material is recorded as cDNA or gDNA derived from T cells, B-cell-depleted T cells, or PBMCs.

Germline CDR1 is SEHNR and CDR2 is FQNEAQ (reference sequence). V lost 2 bases and J 3 bases, leaving 13 bases between the germline ends. The CDR3 has 15 residues. Original data processing: Amplification from reference gene primers served as the basis for estimated nucleated cell counts. Assay used: immunoSEQ multiplex PCR; TCRdb lists only in-frame clones, some missing. V, J and clone size are those of that table, while D and trimming were read from the DNA. The sample holds around 140,000 clones, just under 90% seen once. The V call is TRBV7-9, the J call TRBJ1-1; D ambiguous. The sequence derives from a woman aged 45-65 years with active or convalescent COVID-19. Input material: peripheral blood. The CDR3 DNA follows: TGTGCCAGCAGCTTAACGGTAGTCGGGGACACTGAAGCTTTCTTT. Its protein is CASSLTVVGDTEAFF.